This TCR beta chain was identified during a study of T cell responses to AZD1222 COVID-19 vaccine. CDR3 size: 12 residues. V lost 3 bases, J lost 4 bases, and 6 bases lay in between. Generated by immunoSEQ multiplex PCR, the TCRdb table keeps only in-frame clones and is missing some. The sample lists 100,000 to 150,000 clones, 80% to 90% occurring once. The specimen comprised peripheral blood, sampled on day 0 of AZD1222 vaccination. The chain recombines TRBV12-3 or TRBV12-4 with TRBJ1-2; D is uncertain. The clonotype was recovered from an adult in good health. The DNA of the CDR3 is TGTGCCAGCAGTTTGGGGAGCTATGGCTACACCTTC. Translation gives CASSLGSYGYTF.